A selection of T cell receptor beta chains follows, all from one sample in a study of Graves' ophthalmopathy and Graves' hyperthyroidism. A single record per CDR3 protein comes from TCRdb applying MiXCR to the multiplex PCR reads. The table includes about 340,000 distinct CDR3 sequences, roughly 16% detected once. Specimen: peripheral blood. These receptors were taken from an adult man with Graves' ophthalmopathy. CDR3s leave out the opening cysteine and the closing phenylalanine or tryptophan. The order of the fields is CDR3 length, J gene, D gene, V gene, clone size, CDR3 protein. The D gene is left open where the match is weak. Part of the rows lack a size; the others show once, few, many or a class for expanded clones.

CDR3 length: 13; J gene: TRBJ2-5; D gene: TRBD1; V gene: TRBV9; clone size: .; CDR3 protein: ASSNRDSITETQY
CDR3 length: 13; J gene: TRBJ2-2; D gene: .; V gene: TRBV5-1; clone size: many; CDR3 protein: ASSRGQGNTGELF
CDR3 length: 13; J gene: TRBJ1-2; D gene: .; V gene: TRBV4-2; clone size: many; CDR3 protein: ASSQAFEASYGYT
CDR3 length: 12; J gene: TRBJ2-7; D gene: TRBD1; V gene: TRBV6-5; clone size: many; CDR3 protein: ASKRTGGPYEQY
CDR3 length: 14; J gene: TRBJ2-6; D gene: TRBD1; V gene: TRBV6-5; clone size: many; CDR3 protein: ASISGQRSGANVLT
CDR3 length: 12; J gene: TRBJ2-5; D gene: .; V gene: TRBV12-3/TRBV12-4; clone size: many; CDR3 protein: ASSTGLSRETQY
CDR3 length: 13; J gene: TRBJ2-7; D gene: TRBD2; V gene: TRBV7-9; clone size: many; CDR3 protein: ASSSLAGDGYEQY
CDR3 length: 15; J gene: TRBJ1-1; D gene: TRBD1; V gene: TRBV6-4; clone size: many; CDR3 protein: ASKPGQGGVLSTEAF
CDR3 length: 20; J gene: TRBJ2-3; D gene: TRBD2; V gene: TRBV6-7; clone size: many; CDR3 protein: ASSYSFLTSGGITPSTDTQY
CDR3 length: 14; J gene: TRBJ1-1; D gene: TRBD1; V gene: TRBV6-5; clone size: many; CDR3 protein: ASSYDRDLMNTEAF
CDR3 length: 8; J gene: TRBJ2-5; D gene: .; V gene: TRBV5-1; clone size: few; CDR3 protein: ARGCVDQY
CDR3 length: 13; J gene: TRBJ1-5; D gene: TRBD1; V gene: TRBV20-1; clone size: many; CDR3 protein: SAYPGQGRFQPQH
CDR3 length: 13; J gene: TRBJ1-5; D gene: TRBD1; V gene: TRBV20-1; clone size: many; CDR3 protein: SARAIGGGGQPQH
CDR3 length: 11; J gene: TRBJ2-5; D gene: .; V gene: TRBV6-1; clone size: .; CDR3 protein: ASRGGAQETQY
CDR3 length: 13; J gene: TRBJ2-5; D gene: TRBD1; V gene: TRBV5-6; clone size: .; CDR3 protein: ASSFGQVGQETQY
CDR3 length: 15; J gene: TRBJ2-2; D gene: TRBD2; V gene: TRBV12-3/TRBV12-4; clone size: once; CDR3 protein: ASIRLAGTFGAGELF
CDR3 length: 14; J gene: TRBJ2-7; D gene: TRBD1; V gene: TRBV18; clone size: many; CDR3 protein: APRAYRGRHPYEQY
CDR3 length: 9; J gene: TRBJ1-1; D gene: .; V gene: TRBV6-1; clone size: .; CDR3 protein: ASIRGTEAF
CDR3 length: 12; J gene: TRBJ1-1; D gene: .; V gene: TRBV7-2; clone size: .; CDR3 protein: ASSLQGWGTEAF
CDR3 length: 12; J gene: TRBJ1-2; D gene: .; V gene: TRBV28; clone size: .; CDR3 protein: ASSLPGDGRGYT
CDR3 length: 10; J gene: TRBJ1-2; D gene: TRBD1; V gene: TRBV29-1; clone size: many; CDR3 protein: SAAGQGAGYT
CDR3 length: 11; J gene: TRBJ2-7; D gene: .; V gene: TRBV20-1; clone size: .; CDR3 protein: SAPNSRVPEQY
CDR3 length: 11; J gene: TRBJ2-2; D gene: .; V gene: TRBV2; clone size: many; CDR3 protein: ASSDTITGELF
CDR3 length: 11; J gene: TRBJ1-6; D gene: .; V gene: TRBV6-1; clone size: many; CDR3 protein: ASILQTNSPLH